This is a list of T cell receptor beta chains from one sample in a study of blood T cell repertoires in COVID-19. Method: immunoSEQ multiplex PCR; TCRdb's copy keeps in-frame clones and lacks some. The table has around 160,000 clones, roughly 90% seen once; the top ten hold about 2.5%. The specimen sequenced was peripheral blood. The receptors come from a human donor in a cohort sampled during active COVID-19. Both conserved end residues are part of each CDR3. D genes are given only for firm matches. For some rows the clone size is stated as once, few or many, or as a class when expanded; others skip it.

TGTGCCAGCAGCCAATCGTACCGGACAGGGGGCTATGGCTACACCTTC	CASSQSYRTGGYGYTF	TRBV3-1/TRBV3-2	TRBJ1-2	.	TRBD1
TGTGCCTGGAGTGCGGGACAGGGGAGTGAAAAACTGTTTTTT	CAWSAGQGSEKLFF	TRBV30	TRBJ1-4	.	TRBD1
TGTGCCAGCAGGAGACAGGGGCGGACAGATACGCAGTATTTT	CASRRQGRTDTQYF	TRBV28	TRBJ2-3	.	TRBD1
TGTGCCAGCAGCCAAGAATATAGCGGGACCCCAGATACGCAGTATTTT	CASSQEYSGTPDTQYF	TRBV3-1/TRBV3-2	TRBJ2-3	.	TRBD2
TGTGCCAGCAGCCCGTCGACTGCGAACACCGGGGAGCTGTTTTTT	CASSPSTANTGELFF	TRBV7-8	TRBJ2-2	.	.
TGCGCCAGCAGCCAACGGACTAGCGGGGTCATTACAGATACGCAGTATTTT	CASSQRTSGVITDTQYF	TRBV4-1	TRBJ2-3	.	TRBD2
TGCGCCAGCAGCTTCGGACAGGGGGGAGCCTACGAGCAGTACTTC	CASSFGQGGAYEQYF	TRBV5-1	TRBJ2-7	.	TRBD1
TGCGCCAGCAGACCGGACAGGGAAACCTCCTACGAGCAGTACTTC	CASRPDRETSYEQYF	TRBV5-1	TRBJ2-7	few	TRBD1
TGTGCCTGGAGTGTATTCGGTTTGGAGACCCAGTACTTC	CAWSVFGLETQYF	TRBV30	TRBJ2-5	.	.
TGTGCCAGCAGTGAAGTGGGGTTGGCGCAGGGGCCTTATAGCAATCAGCCCCAGCATTTT	CASSEVGLAQGPYSNQPQHF	TRBV2	TRBJ1-5	.	.